These 9 T cell receptor beta chains came from one sample sequenced in a study of identical twins. TCRdb called the 5' RACE reads again in MiXCR, with one record for every CDR3 protein. The data hold about 530,000 distinct CDR3 sequences, with 20% to 25% observed a single time. The data were also submitted as part of a second study, on yellow fever vaccine responses in identical twins.

The sample was CD4+ T cells sorted from blood. These receptor sequences come from a woman younger than 35 in good health.

This clonotype appeared a few times. The chain carries TRBV5-6 and TRBJ2-2; D gene ambiguous. CDR1 SGHDT and CDR2 YYEEEE come from the germline V gene. V lost 6 bases, J lost 5 bases, and 11 bases lay in between. This CDR3 is 13 amino acids long. The CDR3 DNA reads as TGTGCCAGCACCCCCCGAAGGACCGGGGAGCTGTTTTTT. It encodes CASTPRRTGELFF.

The chain has TRBV20-1 and TRBJ2-2; 7 bases line up with TRBD2. The CDR3 length is 14 residues. Germline CDR1 DFQATT, CDR2 SNEGSKA (reference sequence). The V segment lost 3 bases and the J segment 0 bases; nucleotides outside the gene matches: 1. The CDR3 loop reads CSARGGTNTGELFF. In nucleotides, the CDR3 is TGCAGTGCTAGGGGGGGGACGAACACCGGGGAGCTGTTTTTT.

This clonotype was counted ten times or more. This chain uses TRBV3-1 with TRBJ2-1; D perhaps matches TRBD1 (5 bases). The germline gives CDR1 LGHDT, CDR2 YNNKEL (reference sequence). The CDR3 totals 13 residues. V was trimmed by 3 bases and J by 9 bases, leaving 12 bases between them. CDR3 in DNA: TGTGCCAGCAGCCACAGGGAATTGGGTGAGCAGTTCTTC. Translated, it gives CASSHRELGEQFF.

The chain joins TRBV20-1 to TRBJ2-7; TRBD1 agrees at 7 bases. Germline CDR1 DFQATT, CDR2 SNEGSKA (reference sequence). The CDR3 consists of 13 residues. The CDR3 is CTVGQGVAYEQYV. The CDR3 DNA is TGCACCGTCGGGCAGGGGGTCGCCTACGAGCAGTACGTC.

This clonotype has just a few counts. This sequence joins TRBV18 and TRBJ2-1; tentatively, D is TRBD1 or TRBD2 (5 bases each). Trimming cost V 1 base and J 7 bases, with 17 bases left between them. Germline V gene sequence: CDR1 KGHSH, CDR2 LQKENI. There are 16 residues in the CDR3. CDR3 sequence: CASSPLVDGARNEQFF. CDR3 nucleotide sequence: TGTGCCAGCTCACCACTAGTGGACGGGGCTCGGAATGAGCAGTTCTTC.

The chain has TRBV12-3 or TRBV12-4 and TRBJ1-2; no definite D call. The CDR3 runs 12 residues. The V end lost 7 bases, the J end lost 8 bases, and 14 bases lay between the germline ends. CDR3 amino acids: CASTYSGGGYTF. CDR3 DNA sequence: TGTGCCAGCACATACTCAGGCGGGGGCTACACCTTC.

The V gene is TRBV3-1, the J gene TRBJ2-5, with 7 bases fitting TRBD2. This CDR3 comprises 15 residues. With 5 bases clipped from V and 2 bases from J, the junction kept 8 bases outside the gene matches. Germline CDR1 LGHDT, CDR2 YNNKEL (reference sequence). The CDR3 loop is CASSGQRGPQETQYF. The CDR3 nucleotides are TGTGCCAGCAGCGGCCAGCGGGGTCCTCAAGAGACCCAGTACTTC.

This chain connects TRBV7-9 to TRBJ2-3, with TRBD2 matching 10 bases. The CDR3 is 14 amino acids. CDR1 and CDR2 from the germline V gene are SEHNR and FQNEAQ (reference sequence). Written as DNA, the CDR3 is TGTGCGGCCACAGCGGGAGGGCCTACTAATACGCAGTATTTT. It yields the protein CAATAGGPTNTQYF.

V gene TRBV27 combines with J gene TRBJ2-5, with D maybe TRBD2 (7 bases). V was cut by 5 bases and J by 1 base, with 17 bases left in between. Germline CDR1 reads MNHEY; CDR2 reads SMNVEV (reference sequence). CDR3 length: 16 amino acids. The CDR3 region is CASSAGYRGAQETQYF. In DNA form, the CDR3 reads TGTGCCAGCAGTGCAGGGTACCGGGGGGCCCAAGAGACCCAGTACTTC.